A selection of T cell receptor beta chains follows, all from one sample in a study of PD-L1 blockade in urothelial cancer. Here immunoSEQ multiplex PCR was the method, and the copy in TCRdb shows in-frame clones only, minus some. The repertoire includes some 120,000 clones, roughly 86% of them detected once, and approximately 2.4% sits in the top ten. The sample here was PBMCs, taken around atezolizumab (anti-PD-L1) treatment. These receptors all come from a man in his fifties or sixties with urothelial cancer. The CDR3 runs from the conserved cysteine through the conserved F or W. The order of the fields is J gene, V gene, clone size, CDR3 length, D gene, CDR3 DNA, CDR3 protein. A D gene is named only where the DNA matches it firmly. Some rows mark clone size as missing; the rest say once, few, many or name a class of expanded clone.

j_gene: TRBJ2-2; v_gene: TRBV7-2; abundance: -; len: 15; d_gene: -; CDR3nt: TGTGCCAGCAGGGTAATTAGGTCGGGCACCGGGGAGCTGTTTTTT; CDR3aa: CASRVIRSGTGELFF
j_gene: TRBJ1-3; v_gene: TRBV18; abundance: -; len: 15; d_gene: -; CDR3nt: TGTGCCAGCTCGCCCGGGCGCCAGGGAGGAAACACCATATATTTT; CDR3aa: CASSPGRQGGNTIYF
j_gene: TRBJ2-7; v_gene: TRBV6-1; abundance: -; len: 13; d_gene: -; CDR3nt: TGTGCCAGCAACCGTCTAGAATCCTACGAGCAGTACTTC; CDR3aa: CASNRLESYEQYF
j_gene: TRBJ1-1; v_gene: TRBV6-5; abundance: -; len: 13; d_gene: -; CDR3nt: TGTGCCAGCAGCCGTACCGGACAGCCTAAAGCTTTCTTT; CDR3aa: CASSRTGQPKAFF
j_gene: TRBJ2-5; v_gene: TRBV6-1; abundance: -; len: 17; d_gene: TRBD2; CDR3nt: TGTGCCAGCAGTGATCGTCGACTAGCGGGAGGGTGGGAGACCCAGTACTTC; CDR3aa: CASSDRRLAGGWETQYF
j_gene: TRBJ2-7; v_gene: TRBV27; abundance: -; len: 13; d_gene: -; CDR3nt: TGTGCCAGCCGACGGGGAAGCTCCTACGAGCAGTACTTC; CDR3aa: CASRRGSSYEQYF
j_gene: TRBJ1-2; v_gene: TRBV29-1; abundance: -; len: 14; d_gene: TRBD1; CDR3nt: TGCAGCGTACCGGATCAACAGGGGGCGTATGGCTACACCTTC; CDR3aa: CSVPDQQGAYGYTF
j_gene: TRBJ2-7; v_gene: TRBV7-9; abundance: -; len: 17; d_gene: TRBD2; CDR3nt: TGTGCCAGCAGCTTAGTGAGAGCGGGAGGCAGCTTTCCCGAGCAGTACTTC; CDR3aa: CASSLVRAGGSFPEQYF
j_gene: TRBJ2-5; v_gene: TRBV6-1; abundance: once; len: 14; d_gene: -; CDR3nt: TGTGCCAGCAGTTTTTCGACAGGACAAGAGACCCAGTACTTC; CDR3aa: CASSFSTGQETQYF
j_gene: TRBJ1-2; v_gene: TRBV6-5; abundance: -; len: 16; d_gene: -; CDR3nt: TGTGCCAGCAGTTACTCAGGGCCGGGGGGCGCCAAAGGCTACACCTTC; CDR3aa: CASSYSGPGGAKGYTF
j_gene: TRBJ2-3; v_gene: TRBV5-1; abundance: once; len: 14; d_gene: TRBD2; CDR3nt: TGCGCCAGCAGCTCTCGTCTAGCGGGAGATACGCAGTATTTT; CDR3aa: CASSSRLAGDTQYF
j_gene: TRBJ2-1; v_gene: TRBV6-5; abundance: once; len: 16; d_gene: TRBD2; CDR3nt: TGTGCCAGCAGTTTGCGAGGGGCTAGCGGGAGACATGAGCAGTTCTTC; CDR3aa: CASSLRGASGRHEQFF
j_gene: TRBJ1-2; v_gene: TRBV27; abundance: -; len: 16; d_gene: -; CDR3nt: TGTGCCAGCACCCCGGAGGTTACCGGAACCCTATACGGCTACACCTTC; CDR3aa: CASTPEVTGTLYGYTF
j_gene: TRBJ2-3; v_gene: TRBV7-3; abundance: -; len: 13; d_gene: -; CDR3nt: TGTGCCAGCAGCTTAATGGCCACAGATACGCAGTATTTT; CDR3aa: CASSLMATDTQYF
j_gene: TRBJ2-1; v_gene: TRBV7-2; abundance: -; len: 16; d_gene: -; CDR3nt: TGTGCCAGCAGCCCACTACGACTAGGGAAGTACAATGAGCAGTTCTTC; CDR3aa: CASSPLRLGKYNEQFF
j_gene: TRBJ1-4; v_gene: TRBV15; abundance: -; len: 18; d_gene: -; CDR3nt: TGTGCCACCAGCAGAGGTTCAGGGGCAGGAGGAACTAATGAAAAACTGTTTTTT; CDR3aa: CATSRGSGAGGTNEKLFF
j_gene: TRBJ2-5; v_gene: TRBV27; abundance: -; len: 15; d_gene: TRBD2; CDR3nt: TGTGCCAGCAGTTTAGTGCTAGCGGGAAGGGAGACCCAGTACTTC; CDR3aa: CASSLVLAGRETQYF
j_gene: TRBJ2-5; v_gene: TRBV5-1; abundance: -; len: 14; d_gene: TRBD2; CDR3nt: TGCGCCAGCAGCGGGACTACTACTCAGGAGACCCAGTACTTC; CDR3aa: CASSGTTTQETQYF
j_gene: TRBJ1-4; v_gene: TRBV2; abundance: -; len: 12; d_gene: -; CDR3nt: TGTGCCAGCCTCCTAGCCAATGAAAAACTGTTTTTT; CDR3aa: CASLLANEKLFF
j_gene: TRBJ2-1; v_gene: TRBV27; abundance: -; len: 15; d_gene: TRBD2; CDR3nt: TGTGCCAGCAGTTTCTCTCGCGGGAGGGCCTATGAGCAGTTCTTC; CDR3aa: CASSFSRGRAYEQFF
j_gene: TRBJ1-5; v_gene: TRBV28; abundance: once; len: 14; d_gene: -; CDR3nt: TGTGCCAGCAGGGAAGGGGTTGGCAATCAGCCCCAGCATTTT; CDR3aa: CASREGVGNQPQHF
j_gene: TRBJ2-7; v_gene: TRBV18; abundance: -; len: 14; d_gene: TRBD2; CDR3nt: TGTGCCAGCTCACCGTCTAGCGGGAATTACGAGCAGTACTTC; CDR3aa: CASSPSSGNYEQYF
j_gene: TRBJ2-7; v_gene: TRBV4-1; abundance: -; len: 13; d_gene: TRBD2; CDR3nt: TGCGCCAGCAGCCTCGGACTAGCGGGCGAGCAGTACTTC; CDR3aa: CASSLGLAGEQYF
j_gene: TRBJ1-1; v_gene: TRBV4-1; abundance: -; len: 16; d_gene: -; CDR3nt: TGCGCCAGCAGCCAAGTTGTCCGACAGACGAACACTGAAGTTTTCTTT; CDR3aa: CASSQVVRQTNTEVFF